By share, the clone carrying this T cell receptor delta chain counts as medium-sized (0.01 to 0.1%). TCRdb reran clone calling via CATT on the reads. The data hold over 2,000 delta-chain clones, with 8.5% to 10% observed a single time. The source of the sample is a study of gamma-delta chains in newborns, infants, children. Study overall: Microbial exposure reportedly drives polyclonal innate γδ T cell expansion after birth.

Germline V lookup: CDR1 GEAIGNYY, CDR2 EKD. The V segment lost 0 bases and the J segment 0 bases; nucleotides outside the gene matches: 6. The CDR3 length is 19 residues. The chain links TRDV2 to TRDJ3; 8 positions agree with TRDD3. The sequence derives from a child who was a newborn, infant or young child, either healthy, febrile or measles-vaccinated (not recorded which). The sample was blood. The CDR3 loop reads CACDTVLGASSWDTRQMFF. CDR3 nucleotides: TGTGCCTGTGACACCGTACTGGGGGCCAGCTCCTGGGACACCCGACAGATGTTTTTC.